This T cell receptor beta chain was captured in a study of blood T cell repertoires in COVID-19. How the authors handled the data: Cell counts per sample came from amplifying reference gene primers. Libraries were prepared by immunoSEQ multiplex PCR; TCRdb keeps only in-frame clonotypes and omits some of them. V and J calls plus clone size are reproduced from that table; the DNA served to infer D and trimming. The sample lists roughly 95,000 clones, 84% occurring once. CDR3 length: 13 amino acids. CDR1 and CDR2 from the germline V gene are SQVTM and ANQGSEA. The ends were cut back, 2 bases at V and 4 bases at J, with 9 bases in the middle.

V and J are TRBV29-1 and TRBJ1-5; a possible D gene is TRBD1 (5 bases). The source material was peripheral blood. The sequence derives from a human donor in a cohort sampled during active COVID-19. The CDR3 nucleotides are TGCAGCGTTGAATTGGGGGGGAATCAGCCCCAGCATTTT. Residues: CSVELGGNQPQHF.